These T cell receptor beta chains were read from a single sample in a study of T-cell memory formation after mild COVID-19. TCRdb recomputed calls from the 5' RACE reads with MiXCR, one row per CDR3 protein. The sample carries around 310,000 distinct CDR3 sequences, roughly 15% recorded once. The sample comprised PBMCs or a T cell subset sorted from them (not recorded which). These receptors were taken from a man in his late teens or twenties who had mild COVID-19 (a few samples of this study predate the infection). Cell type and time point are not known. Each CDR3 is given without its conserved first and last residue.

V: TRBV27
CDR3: ASRMAGPETQY

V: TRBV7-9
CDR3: ASSLITGETNEQF

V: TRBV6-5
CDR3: ASSYRTSSYNEQF

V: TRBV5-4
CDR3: ASSLGGETSVDTQY

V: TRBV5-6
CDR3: ASSSGRSYNEQF

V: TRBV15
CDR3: ATSTRPGQGLYEQY

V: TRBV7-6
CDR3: ASSPEVAEQEYGYT

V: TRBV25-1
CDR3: ASSERVGQGGTGELF

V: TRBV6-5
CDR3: ASRKIRGGDSPLH

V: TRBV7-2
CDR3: ASSSRDGHTEAF

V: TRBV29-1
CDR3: SAAQGAGETQY

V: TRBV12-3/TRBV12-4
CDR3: ASSGERGSPLH

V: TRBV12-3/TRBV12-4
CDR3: ASSFESTYNEQF

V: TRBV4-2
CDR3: ASSQDGTGGFGYT

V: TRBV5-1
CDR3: ASRNLPPGVPNYYGYT

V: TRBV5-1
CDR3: ASSLVPGNNEQF

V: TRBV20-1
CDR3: SAGPLDTQY

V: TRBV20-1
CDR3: SAPGQANTEAF